The T cell receptor beta chain described here comes from a study of T cell repertoires in ileal Crohn's disease. V shed 8 bases and J shed 0 bases, with 13 bases lying between them. Per germline, CDR1 SGHTA and CDR2 FQGNSA. The CDR3 extends over 14 amino acids. Profiled with immunoSEQ multiplex PCR; TCRdb holds only in-frame clones, not every one. The table includes 5,000 or so clones, roughly 80% detected once. In its sample, this clone was seen a few times. The antigen is not known. Overall study results and limits: All patients with clonality above 26.8% had endoscopic recurrence.

The V call is TRBV7-2, the J call TRBJ1-2, with D perhaps matching TRBD1 (5 bases). The sequenced sample was ileal tissue. This clonotype originated in an adult with Crohn's disease. CDR3 sequence: CASRPAGPNYGYTF. Here the CDR3 DNA reads TGTGCCAGCCGACCGGCGGGGCCTAACTATGGCTACACCTTC.